This T cell receptor (beta chain) derives from a study of control samples from healthy donors and cancer patients. This CDR3 has 14 residues. V was clipped by 4 bases and J by 1 base, with 10 bases between them. CDR1 and CDR2 from the germline V gene are MNHEY and SMNVEV (reference sequence). Assay: immunoSEQ multiplex PCR; the TCRdb copy retains only in-frame clones and omits some. Of 150,000 to 170,000 clones in the sample, approximately 94% were seen once. The sample consisted of blood. The origin of this receptor is a man in his forties in good health. The chain has TRBV27 and TRBJ1-1; possible D gene TRBD1, 5 bases. In DNA form, the CDR3 reads TGTGCCAGCAGTTATGGGACTGGGAACACTGAAGCTTTCTTT. Its translation: CASSYGTGNTEAFF.